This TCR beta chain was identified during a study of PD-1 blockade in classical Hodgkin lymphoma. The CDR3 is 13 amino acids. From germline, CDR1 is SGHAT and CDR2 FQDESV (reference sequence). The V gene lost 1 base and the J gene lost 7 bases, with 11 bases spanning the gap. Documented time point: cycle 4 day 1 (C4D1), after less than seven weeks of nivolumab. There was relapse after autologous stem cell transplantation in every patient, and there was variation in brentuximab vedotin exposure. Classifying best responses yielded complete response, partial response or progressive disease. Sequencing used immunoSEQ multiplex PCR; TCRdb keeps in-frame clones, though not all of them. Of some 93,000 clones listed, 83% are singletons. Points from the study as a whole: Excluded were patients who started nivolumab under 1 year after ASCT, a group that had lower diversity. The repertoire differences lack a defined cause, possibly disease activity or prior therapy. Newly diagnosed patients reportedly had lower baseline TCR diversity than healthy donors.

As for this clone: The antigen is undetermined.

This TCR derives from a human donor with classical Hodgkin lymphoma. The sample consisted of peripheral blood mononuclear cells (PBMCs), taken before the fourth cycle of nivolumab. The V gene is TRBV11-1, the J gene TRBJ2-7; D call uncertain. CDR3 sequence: CASSLETFGEQYF. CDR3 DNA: TGTGCCAGCAGCTTAGAGACTTTTGGGGAGCAGTACTTC.